These 7 T cell receptor beta chains were all obtained from the same sample, sequenced in a study of T-cell memory formation after mild COVID-19. Using its own MiXCR run on the 5' RACE reads, TCRdb lists one record per CDR3 protein. The repertoire holds approximately 430,000 distinct CDR3 sequences, with more than 20% as singletons. Sequencing was done on a sample of PBMCs or a T cell subset sorted from them (not recorded which). The receptors here all came from an adult woman who had mild COVID-19 (a few samples of this study predate the infection). Cell type and time point are not known.

CDR3 sequence (DNA): TGTGCCAGCACGTCCGGGGGGGGAGTAGCCAAAAACATTCAGTACTTC. Residues: CASTSGGGVAKNIQYF. The J gene is TRBJ2-4, the V gene TRBV6-1; TRBD2 agrees at 8 bases. This CDR3 is 16 amino acids long. The V gene's germline CDR1 is MNHNS and CDR2 SASEGT. V was clipped by 7 bases and J by 0 bases; unmatched bases: 8.

V usage is TRBV7-8 and J usage is TRBJ2-5; the D gene is possibly TRBD1 (5 bases). V was clipped by 1 base and J by 0 bases, with 9 bases between them. Germline CDR1 reads SGHVS; CDR2 reads FQNEAQ. This CDR3 contains 15 residues. The CDR3 reads CASSLVGRDQETQYF. The CDR3 DNA is TGTGCCAGCAGCTTAGTGGGCAGGGACCAAGAGACCCAGTACTTC.

The V and J genes are TRBV5-1 and TRBJ2-3; the D is unclear. The V end lost 0 bases, the J end lost 7 bases, and 12 bases lay between the germline ends. Looked up from germline, CDR1 is SGHRS and CDR2 is YFSETQ. The CDR3 length is 14 residues. CDR3 region: CASSLDPSRNTQYF. The CDR3 coding sequence is TGCGCCAGCAGCTTGGATCCCAGCCGCAATACGCAGTATTTT.

V is TRBV5-5 and J is TRBJ2-7; 10 bases match TRBD1. From germline, CDR1 is SGHKS and CDR2 YYEKEE (reference sequence). The CDR3 is 15 residues long. The V gene end was trimmed by 4 bases and the J gene end by 3 bases; junction bases not matched to a gene: 7. CDR3 loop: CASSEGTGVFYEQYF. The CDR3 coding sequence is TGTGCCAGCAGCGAGGGGACAGGGGTGTTCTACGAGCAGTACTTC.

This chain joins TRBV4-2 and TRBJ1-1, with D possibly matching TRBD1 (5 bases). Per germline, CDR1 LGHNA and CDR2 YNFKEQ. Trimming removed 5 bases at V and 5 bases at J, with 18 bases between. CDR3 length: 15 residues. The CDR3 region has the DNA TGTGCCAGCAGCGACCTAGGGGTGGGGGGGACTGAAGCTTTCTTT. Protein product: CASSDLGVGGTEAFF.

Only a few counts were recorded for this clonotype. V and J are TRBV29-1 and TRBJ1-2, with 7 bases fitting TRBD1. V shed 0 bases and J 4 bases; nucleotides not matched to a gene: 8. The length of the CDR3 is 15 residues. CDR1 and CDR2 from the germline V gene are SQVTM and ANQGSEA. The DNA of the CDR3 is TGCAGCGTTGAAGATCCACAGGGGTCGGGCTATGGCTACACCTTC. Protein product: CSVEDPQGSGYGYTF.

The CDR3 coding sequence is TGTGCCAGCAGTCGGACTAGCGGTACAACGAACACCGGGGAGCTGTTTTTT. Translating it yields CASSRTSGTTNTGELFF. The chain employs TRBV2 and TRBJ2-2, with 10 bases matching TRBD2. This CDR3 contains 17 residues. Germline CDR1 reads SNHLY; CDR2 reads FYNNEI. J lost 0 bases, V lost 5 bases, and 6 bases had no gene match.